This record looks at one TCR beta chain sequence and its context. Its antigen is not identified. Primers included in the PCR were 60 Vbeta and 13 Jbeta primers. Libraries were prepared by immunoSEQ multiplex PCR; TCRdb keeps only in-frame clonotypes and omits some of them. The sample records approximately 100,000 clones, roughly 60% being singletons. The source of the sample is a study of cytomegalovirus exposure and HLA in healthy donors. Study overall: Counted in an early data release were about 80 million unique TCRs from HLA-typed donors. Findings of the study overall: A later analysis, which compared TCR beta chains of equal frequency, found the HLA-associated ones more clonally expanded. A later analysis reportedly found that, within productive TCRs, an Asian-associated ancestry cluster had fewer N-insertions than the mean observed across the roughly 730 donors. A previous analysis found most TCR beta V segments productive roughly 90% or roughly 30% of the time.

Germline V gene sequence: CDR1 SGHRS, CDR2 YFSETQ. Trimming removed 0 bases at V and 3 bases at J, with 14 bases between. CDR3 length: 16 residues. Sequences were obtained from PBMCs. J is TRBJ2-3 and V is TRBV5-1; possibly TRBD1 for D (5 bases). This clonotype originated in a human donor in good health. This chain's CDR3 is CASSLGGPGSTDTQYF. Written as DNA, the CDR3 is TGCGCCAGCAGCTTGGGAGGTCCAGGGTCAACAGATACGCAGTATTTT.